A single sample is the source of the 14 T cell receptor beta chains below, sequenced in a study of T cell repertoires in cytomegalovirus infection. These receptors' antigens are unknown. TCRdb ran MiXCR on the reads and lists one entry per CDR3 protein. This table has 650,000 to 900,000 distinct CDR3 sequences, approximately 29% appearing once. Sequences were derived from cultured CD8+ T cells from PBMCs, sampled from culture after CMV antigen stimulation. The receptor source for this set is a human donor in good health (CMV status not recorded). Some clones in this sample may be carry-over from other donors' samples.

The rearrangement joins TRBV7-6 to TRBJ2-1; 7 bases fit TRBD2. CDR3 length: 19 residues. Germline lookup yields CDR1 SGHVS and CDR2 FNYEAQ. V shed 5 bases and J 2 bases; nucleotides not matched to a gene: 18. The chain's CDR3 is CASSLPVAGPSKAYNEQFF. In nucleotides, the CDR3 is TGTGCCAGCAGCCTGCCGGTAGCGGGCCCCTCAAAGGCCTACAATGAGCAGTTCTTC.

As regards this clonotype: A much larger clone lies a single base off, so this may be a read error. V gene TRBV7-9 combines with J gene TRBJ1-1; 9 bases agree with TRBD1. Germline V gene sequence: CDR1 SEHNR, CDR2 FQNEAQ (reference sequence). This CDR3 contains 15 residues. V lost 5 bases, J lost 4 bases, and 8 bases stayed unmatched. The CDR3 protein is CASSLTGGACTEAFF. The CDR3 DNA reads as TGTGCCAGCAGCCTTACAGGGGGCGCGTGCACTGAAGCTTTCTTT.

Of note for this clonotype: One end of the junction varies from germline; a read error may be responsible. CDR3: CANSLGDHYGYTF. The CDR3 DNA reads as TGTGCCAACAGCCTGGGGGATCACTATGGCTACACCTTC. The chain carries TRBV7-2 and TRBJ1-2, with TRBD1 as a possible D gene (5 bases). The germline V gene has CDR1 SGHTA and CDR2 FQGNSA. This CDR3 region has 13 residues. Based on the CDR3 plus reference TRBV7-2 and TRBJ1-2, the full variable domain is GAGVSQSPSNKVTEKGKDVELRCDPISGHTALYWYRQSLGQGLEFLIYFQGNSAPDKSGLPSDRFSAERTGGSVSTLTIQRTQQEDSAVYLCANSLGDHYGYTFGSGTRLTVV.

This clonotype turned up a few times. The rearrangement joins TRBV7-2 to TRBJ2-2, with TRBD1 matching 8 bases. CDR1 is SGHTA, CDR2 FQGNSA, per germline. CDR3 length equals 15 residues. Unmatched junction bases numbered 6, after V lost 2 bases and J lost 7 bases. CDR3 region: CASSLSTGDSGELFF. Written as DNA, the CDR3 is TGTGCCAGCAGCTTATCGACAGGGGATAGCGGGGAGCTGTTTTTT.

For this clonotype: A much larger clone is a single base away; this may be a read error. The chain employs TRBV7-9 and TRBJ2-7; D may be TRBD1 or TRBD2 (5 bases each). The V and J ends lost 6 bases and 3 bases respectively, with 12 bases between them. CDR3 length: 13 residues. CDR1 is SEHNR, CDR2 FQNEAQ, per germline (reference sequence). The CDR3 DNA sequence: TGTGCCAGCAGACCTACGAGGGGCTACGAGCAGTACTTC. This gives the protein CASRPTRGYEQYF. Together with reference TRBV7-9 and TRBJ2-7, the CDR3 gives the full variable domain: DTGVSQNPRHKITKRGQNVTFRCDPISEHNRLYWYRQTLGQGPEFLTYFQNEAQLEKSRLLSDRFSAERPKGSFSTLEIQRTEQGDSAMYLCASRPTRGYEQYFGPGTRLTVT.

With regard to this clonotype: The junction does not match germline at one end; this may be a read error. The chain joins TRBV4-1 to TRBJ1-1; 9 nucleotides match TRBD1. The germline gives CDR1 MGHRA, CDR2 YSYEKL. This CDR3 is 14 amino acids long. The CDR3 bases are TGCACCAGCAGCCGGGACAGGGCTTTCACTGAAGCTTTCTTT. Its translation: CTSSRDRAFTEAFF.

This clonotype was observed a few times. The V and J genes are TRBV27 and TRBJ2-1; D remains unclear. The germline gives CDR1 MNHEY, CDR2 SMNVEV (reference sequence). The V end lost 2 bases, the J end lost 8 bases, and 13 bases lay between the germline ends. The CDR3 has 14 residues. The CDR3 nucleotides read TGTGCCAGCAGTTTAATCGGTTTCGGCTATGAGCAGTTCTTC. The encoded protein is CASSLIGFGYEQFF.

There are a few counts of this clonotype. This rearrangement joins TRBV9 to TRBJ1-1; tentative D call: TRBD1 (5 bases). The V and J ends lost 4 bases and 8 bases respectively, with 18 bases between them. Germline loops: CDR1 SGDLS, CDR2 YYNGEE. This CDR3 spans 14 amino acids. The CDR3 coding sequence is TGTGCCAGCAGCCCGCGTCGGTCGGGGGGAGAAGCTTTCTTT. This translates into CASSPRRSGGEAFF.

The chain has TRBV2 and TRBJ1-1, with D perhaps TRBD1 (5 bases). The germline gives CDR1 SNHLY, CDR2 FYNNEI. Trimming removed 5 bases at V and 7 bases at J, with 11 bases between. CDR3 length equals 12 residues. The CDR3 sequence: CASSRDLIEAFF. CDR3 DNA: TGTGCCAGCAGTCGGGACCTCATTGAAGCTTTCTTT.

This clonotype was observed a handful of times. The chain combines TRBV15 with TRBJ2-5, with 8 bases fitting TRBD1. This CDR3 region has 16 residues. V dropped 0 bases and J dropped 2; count of bases not matched to a gene: 5. Per germline, CDR1 LNHNV and CDR2 YYDKDF (reference sequence). CDR3 in amino acids: CATSRDEGQGQETQYF. CDR3 DNA sequence: TGTGCCACCAGCAGAGATGAAGGACAGGGACAAGAGACCCAGTACTTC.

The V and J genes are TRBV4-3 and TRBJ1-2; D remains unclear. Germline values: CDR1 LGHNA, CDR2 YSLEER. The CDR3 extends over 16 amino acids. Trimming stripped 0 bases from V and 3 bases from J, with 14 bases between. CDR3 sequence (DNA): TGCGCCAGCAGCCAAGATCGGGGAGCTGGATACTATGGCTACACCTTC. Translation gives CASSQDRGAGYYGYTF.

This clonotype showed up just a few times. The V call is TRBV2, the J call TRBJ1-2; possible D gene TRBD1, 6 bases. V lost 9 bases to trimming and J lost 4 bases, with 18 bases between them. Germline V lookup: CDR1 SNHLY, CDR2 FYNNEI. The CDR3 runs to 14 residues. This CDR3 is CARDHSGHSYGYTF. Written as DNA, the CDR3 is TGTGCCAGAGATCACTCGGGACACTCCTATGGCTACACCTTC.

This clonotype appeared a few times. The chain employs TRBV19 and TRBJ1-4; TRBD1 might be the D (6 bases). The CDR3 contains 13 residues. The germline gives CDR1 LNHDA, CDR2 SQIVND (reference sequence). Trimming cost V 8 bases and J 8 bases, with 15 bases left between them. In DNA, the CDR3 is TGTGCCAGTTTTGGCAGGGGCGAAGAAAAACTGTTTTTT. As protein: CASFGRGEEKLFF.

The chain carries TRBV7-8 and TRBJ2-1, with 12 bases aligning to TRBD2. Per the germline V gene, CDR1 is SGHVS and CDR2 is FQNEAQ. Trimming took 6 bases from V and 8 from J; bases not matched to a gene: 2. The CDR3 consists of 13 residues. This CDR3 reads CASRLAGGDEQFF. CDR3 in DNA: TGTGCCAGCAGGCTAGCGGGGGGGGATGAGCAGTTCTTC. Variable domain in full (rest from reference TRBV7-8 and TRBJ2-1): GAGVSQSPRYKVAKRGQDVALRCDPISGHVSLFWYQQALGQGPEFLTYFQNEAQLDKSGLPSDRFFAERPEGSVSTLKIQRTQQEDSAVYLCASRLAGGDEQFFGPGTRLTVL.